This T cell receptor beta chain stems from a study of blood T cell repertoires in COVID-19. Turning to the study itself: Samples taken during acute and convalescent COVID-19 were collected in the United States, Italy and Spain. Nucleic acid was either cDNA or gDNA, and it came from T cells, B-cell-depleted T cells, or PBMCs.

TCRdb's copy holds only in-frame clones and misses some; the assay was immunoSEQ multiplex PCR. The table lists 200,000 to 250,000 clones, roughly 89% of them singletons, with approximately 10% in the top ten. Germline lookup yields CDR1 KGHSH and CDR2 LQKENI. The trim removed 1 base at V and 6 bases at J, leaving 3 bases unmatched. CDR3 length equals 13 residues. This sequence joins TRBV18 and TRBJ2-7; 7 bases are a match to TRBD1. This receptor was taken from a young man with acute COVID-19. Sequencing was done on a sample of PBMCs or T cells enriched from blood (not recorded which). CDR3 sequence: CASSPRDRAEQYF. The CDR3 DNA follows: TGTGCCAGCTCACCACGAGACAGGGCCGAGCAGTACTTC. The variable domain in full, with the rest retrieved from reference TRBV18 and TRBJ2-7, is NAGVMQNPRHLVRRRGQEARLRCSPMKGHSHVYWYRQLPEEGLKFMVYLQKENIIDESGMPKERFSAEFPKEGPSILRIQQVVRGDSAAYFCASSPRDRAEQYFGPGTRLTVT.